This TCR beta chain is from a study of shared clonotypes between healthy human individuals. General study findings and limits: Shared clonotypes across all four donors exceeded non-shared ones in generation probability.

Study processing details: ImmunoSEQ output lacked quality scores and full-length reads, limiting matched filtering. Produced via immunoSEQ multiplex PCR; TCRdb's table is partial and in-frame only. That table gives V, J and clone size, and the DNA gave D and trimming. This sample has roughly 2 million clones, with around 95% found just once. CDR1 and CDR2 (germline): LNHDA, SQIVND (reference sequence). The CDR3 runs 15 residues. Trimming left V 6 bases short and J 0 bases short, with 13 bases between. As concerns this clone: The antigen remains undetermined.

Sequencing was carried out using naive CD4+ T cells sorted from blood. Subset in this sample: CD45RA+ positively selected. J is TRBJ2-3 and V is TRBV19; D perhaps matches TRBD1 (6 bases). The TCR sequence derives from a man between 18 and 29 years old in good health. CDR3 protein: CASSRWTDSTDTQYF. In DNA form, the CDR3 reads TGTGCCAGTAGCCGATGGACAGATAGCACAGATACGCAGTATTTT.